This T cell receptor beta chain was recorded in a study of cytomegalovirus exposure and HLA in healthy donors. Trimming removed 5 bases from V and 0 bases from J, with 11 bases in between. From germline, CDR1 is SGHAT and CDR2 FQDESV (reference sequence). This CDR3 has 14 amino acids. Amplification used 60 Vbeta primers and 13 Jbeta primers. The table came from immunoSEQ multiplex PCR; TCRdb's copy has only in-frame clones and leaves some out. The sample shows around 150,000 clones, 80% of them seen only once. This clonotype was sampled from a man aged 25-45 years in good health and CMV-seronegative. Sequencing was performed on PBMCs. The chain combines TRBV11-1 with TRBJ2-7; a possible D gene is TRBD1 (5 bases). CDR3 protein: CASSPLRDSYEQYF. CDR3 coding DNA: TGTGCCAGCAGCCCCCTCAGGGACTCCTACGAGCAGTACTTC.